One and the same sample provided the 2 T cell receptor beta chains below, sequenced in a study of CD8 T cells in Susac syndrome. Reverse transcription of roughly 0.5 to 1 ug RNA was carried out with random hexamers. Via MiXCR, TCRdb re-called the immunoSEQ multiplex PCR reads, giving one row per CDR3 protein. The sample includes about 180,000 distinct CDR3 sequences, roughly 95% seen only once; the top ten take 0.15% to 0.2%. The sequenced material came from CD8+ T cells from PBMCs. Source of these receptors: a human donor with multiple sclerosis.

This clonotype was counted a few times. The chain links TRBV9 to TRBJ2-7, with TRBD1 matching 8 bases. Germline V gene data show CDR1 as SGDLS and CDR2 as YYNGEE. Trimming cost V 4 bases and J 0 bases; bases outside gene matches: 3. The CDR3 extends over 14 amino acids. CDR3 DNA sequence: TGTGCCAGCAGCTTAGGGACAGGCTCCTACGAGCAGTACTTC. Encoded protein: CASSLGTGSYEQYF. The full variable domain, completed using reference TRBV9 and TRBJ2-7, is DSGVTQTPKHLITATGQRVTLRCSPRSGDLSVYWYQQSLDQGLQFLIQYYNGEERAKGNILERFSAQQFPDLHSELNLSSLELGDSALYFCASSLGTGSYEQYFGPGTRLTVT.

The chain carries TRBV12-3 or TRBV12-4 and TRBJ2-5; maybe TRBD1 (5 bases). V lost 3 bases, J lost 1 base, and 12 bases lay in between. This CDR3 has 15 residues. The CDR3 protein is CASSFLTEIQETQYF. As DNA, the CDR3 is TGTGCCAGCAGTTTTCTGACAGAGATCCAAGAGACCCAGTACTTC.